A single TCR beta chain is shown here with its context. Its specificity is not known. The record originates from a study of molecular identifiers for immune sequencing clone quantification. MiXCR, applied by TCRdb to the PCR reads, yields one record per CDR3 protein. The table shows hundreds of thousands of distinct CDR3 sequences, with around 25% occurring only once. Trimming took 7 bases from V and 2 from J; bases not matched to a gene: 11. CDR1 is SEHNR, CDR2 FQNEAQ, per germline (reference sequence). This CDR3 is built from 15 residues. Study results and limitations: Clones that exceeded 20 RNA copies held over 99% of effector molecules, yet under 1% in naive cells.

Sorted cell numbers of about 17,000 to 1,100,000, with 10%, 30% or 50% RNA, served as input for naive CD8 libraries. The sample consisted of naive CD8+ T cells from blood, with Jurkat cell RNA spiked in. Subset denoted: FACS-sorted CD8+CD4-CCR7+CD45RA+ naive T cells. This TCR was sampled from a human donor in good health. Some libraries in this study had Jurkat cell RNA spiked in. V usage is TRBV7-9 and J usage is TRBJ2-7, with TRBD1 identical over 7 bases. CDR3 DNA: TGTGCCAGCACCCCCCCACAGGGGAACCCCTACGAGCAGTACTTC. It yields the protein CASTPPQGNPYEQYF. The full variable domain, its missing parts supplied by reference TRBV7-9 and TRBJ2-7, is DTGVSQNPRHKITKRGQNVTFRCDPISEHNRLYWYRQTLGQGPEFLTYFQNEAQLEKSRLLSDRFSAERPKGSFSTLEIQRTEQGDSAMYLCASTPPQGNPYEQYFGPGTRLTVT.